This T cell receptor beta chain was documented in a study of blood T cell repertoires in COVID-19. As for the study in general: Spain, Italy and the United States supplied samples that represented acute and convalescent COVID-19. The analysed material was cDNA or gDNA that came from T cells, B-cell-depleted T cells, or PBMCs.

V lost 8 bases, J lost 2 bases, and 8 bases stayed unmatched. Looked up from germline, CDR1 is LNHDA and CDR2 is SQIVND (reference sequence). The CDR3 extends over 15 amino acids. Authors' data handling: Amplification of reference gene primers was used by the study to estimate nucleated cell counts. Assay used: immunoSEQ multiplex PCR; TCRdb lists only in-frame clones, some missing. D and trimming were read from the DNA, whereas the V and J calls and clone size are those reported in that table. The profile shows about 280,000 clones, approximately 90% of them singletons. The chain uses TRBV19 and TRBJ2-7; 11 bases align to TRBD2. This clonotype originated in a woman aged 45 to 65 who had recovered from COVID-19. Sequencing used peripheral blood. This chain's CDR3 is CASGTSGLSPYEQYF. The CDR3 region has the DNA TGTGCCAGTGGGACTAGCGGACTCTCCCCCTACGAGCAGTACTTC. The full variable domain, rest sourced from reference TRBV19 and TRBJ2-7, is DGGITQSPKYLFRKEGQNVTLSCEQNLNHDAMYWYRQDPGQGLRLIYYSQIVNDFQKGDIAEGYSVSREKKESFPLTVTSAQKNPTAFYLCASGTSGLSPYEQYFGPGTRLTVT.